This T cell receptor (beta chain) stems from a study of identical twins. A universal primer binding site was introduced by template switching. The final cDNA contained unique molecular identifiers. TCRdb recomputed calls from the 5' RACE reads with MiXCR, one row per CDR3 protein. This table has under 900,000 distinct CDR3 sequences, 15% to 20% appearing once. From germline, CDR1 is SEHNR and CDR2 FQNEAQ (reference sequence). The CDR3 is 15 amino acids. Trimming took 8 bases from V and 6 from J; bases not matched to a gene: 11. Separately, the same data were catalogued under a study of T cells expressing NK-cell markers.

The chain carries TRBV7-9 and TRBJ2-1; TRBD1 aligns across 9 bases. Sequencing was done on a sample of PBMCs. The sequence was obtained from a woman between 18 and 29 years old in good health. The CDR3 protein is CASRGNRGLGNEQFF. The CDR3, as DNA: TGTGCCAGCCGAGGGAACAGGGGGCTTGGCAATGAGCAGTTCTTC.